A single sample gave rise to the 9 T cell receptor beta chains below, sequenced in a study of shared clonotypes between healthy human individuals (TCRdb year 2020). For the CD8 naive samples, CD45RO-negative cells were positively selected for CCR7, yielding a CD45RA+CCR7+ population from which TemRA cells were excluded. Library preparation used the immunoSEQ multiplex PCR assay. This immuneACCESS table, as held by TCRdb, lists in-frame sequences with V and J called but not all clones. Of the missing ones, under half trace to an unresolved V gene in checked studies; the others have no known cause. The sample table records over 800,000 clones; 85% to 95% of these occur just once. The top ten clonotypes cover less than 25% of the sample. Sequencing used naive CD8+ T cells sorted from blood. The label giving this sample's cell subset or site can be read as: CD45RA+CCR7+. Receptor source: a man aged 25 to 45 in good health.

The rearrangement links TRBV7-9 to TRBJ2-1; D remains ambiguous. CDR3 length: 12 amino acids. Trimming cost V 2 bases and J 7 bases, with 6 bases left between them. CDR1 and CDR2 from the germline V gene are SEHNR and FQNEAQ (reference sequence). CDR3 coding DNA: TGTGCCAGCAGCTTATACGGGAATGAGCAGTTCTTC. Its protein is CASSLYGNEQFF.

The V gene is TRBV27, the J gene TRBJ2-3; D is tentatively TRBD1 or TRBD2 (5 bases each). The CDR3 has 16 amino acids. The ends were cut back, 5 bases at V and 0 bases at J, with 15 bases in the middle. Germline lookup yields CDR1 MNHEY and CDR2 SMNVEV (reference sequence). The CDR3 is CASSGGYVGSTDTQYF. The CDR3 DNA reads TGTGCCAGCAGTGGGGGATACGTAGGTAGCACAGATACGCAGTATTTT.

The V call is TRBV9, the J call TRBJ2-1, with TRBD1 matching 12 bases. V was pared by 3 bases and J by 5 bases, with 15 bases of the junction left unmatched. This CDR3 contains 19 residues. From germline, CDR1 is SGDLS and CDR2 YYNGEE. The chain's CDR3 is CASSEPGQGAWDYDNEQFF. CDR3 nucleotides: TGTGCCAGCAGCGAGCCGGGACAGGGGGCATGGGACTACGACAATGAGCAGTTCTTC.

There are a few counts of this clone. V and J are TRBV7-9 and TRBJ2-7; D unresolved. The CDR3 totals 12 residues. Trimming took 2 bases from V and 7 from J, leaving 9 bases between them. Germline CDR1 SEHNR, CDR2 FQNEAQ (reference sequence). CDR3 in amino acids: CASSLMSGEQYF. CDR3 nucleotide sequence: TGTGCCAGCAGCTTAATGTCCGGAGAGCAGTACTTC.

Notes on this clone: Other DNA sequences in the sample encode the same CDR3. This sequence joins TRBV27 and TRBJ1-2; the D is unclear. The CDR3 consists of 13 residues. Germline assignment: CDR1 MNHEY and CDR2 SMNVEV (reference sequence). V was clipped by 3 bases and J by 2 bases, with 7 bases between them. This CDR3 is CASSFGSNYGYTF. The CDR3 region has the DNA TGTGCCAGCAGTTTTGGATCCAACTATGGCTACACCTTC.

This clone turned up a few times. The genes are TRBV10-2 and TRBJ2-2; possibly TRBD2 for D (6 bases). V dropped 11 bases and J dropped 7 bases, with 11 bases sitting between them. The germline CDR1 and CDR2 sequences are WSHSY and SAAADI. This CDR3 has 11 amino acids. The CDR3: CAGLGGGELFF. For the CDR3, the DNA is TGCGCCGGCCTGGGGGGCGGGGAGCTGTTTTTT.

The V gene is TRBV9, the J gene TRBJ2-1; D may match TRBD1 or TRBD2 (7 bases each). Per the germline V gene, CDR1 is SGDLS and CDR2 is YYNGEE. The CDR3 totals 14 residues. V lost 3 bases to trimming and J lost 9 bases, with 16 bases between them. CDR3 DNA sequence: TGTGCCAGCAGCGCGTGGGGGGGACAGTCTGAGCAGTTCTTC. Translation: CASSAWGGQSEQFF.

This clone came up a few times. The genes are TRBV27 and TRBJ2-7; TRBD1 might be the D (5 bases). The CDR3 runs to 13 residues. Trimming pared 3 bases from V and 0 bases from J, leaving 6 bases between. CDR1 and CDR2 (germline): MNHEY, SMNVEV (reference sequence). The CDR3 sequence is CASSFDSSYEQYF. The CDR3 DNA reads TGTGCCAGCAGTTTCGACAGCTCCTACGAGCAGTACTTC.

The chain is built from TRBV11-2 and TRBJ2-7; D might be TRBD1 (6 bases). Germline loops: CDR1 SGHAT, CDR2 FQNNGV. The CDR3 contains 13 residues. V lost 3 bases to trimming and J lost 13 bases, with 19 bases between them. CDR3 in amino acids: CASSFRAQQGGYF. The DNA of the CDR3 is TGTGCCAGCAGCTTCCGGGCCCAGCAAGGGGGTTACTTC.